What follows are 9 T cell receptor beta chains derived from one specimen sequenced in a study of T-cell memory formation after mild COVID-19. TCRdb recomputed calls from the 5' RACE reads with MiXCR, one row per CDR3 protein. This repertoire shows around 320,000 distinct CDR3 sequences, 25% to 30% found once; its top ten account for roughly 13%. What was sequenced was PBMCs or a T cell subset sorted from them (not recorded which). The receptors were sampled from an adult woman who had mild COVID-19 (a few samples of this study predate the infection). Cell type and time point are not known.

The chain couples TRBV11-2 to TRBJ2-1; 9 bases map to TRBD2. V was clipped by 5 bases and J by 7 bases; unmatched bases: 15. The germline CDR1 and CDR2 sequences are SGHAT and FQNNGV. The CDR3 contains 17 residues. In DNA form, the CDR3 reads TGTGCCAGCAGCCTTCCCCGAAGGCGCGGGGGGGCAAATGAGCAGTTCTTC. This sequence encodes CASSLPRRRGGANEQFF.

J is TRBJ2-7 and V is TRBV20-1; D is perhaps TRBD2 (6 bases). CDR3 length equals 15 residues. From germline, CDR1 is DFQATT and CDR2 SNEGSKA (reference sequence). The CDR3 is CNLLAHPEGPYEQYF. CDR3 DNA sequence: TGCAACCTACTAGCCCACCCCGAGGGGCCCTACGAGCAGTACTTC.

This clonotype turned up a few times. The V call is TRBV12-3 or TRBV12-4, the J call TRBJ1-2, with a possible D match to TRBD1 (6 bases). The CDR3 spans 13 residues. V shed 8 bases and J shed 7 bases, with 17 bases lying between them. CDR3 in DNA: TGTGCCAGCCCTTTTCCAGGGGCAGGTGGCTACACCTTC. Its translation is CASPFPGAGGYTF.

This clonotype has more than one count but fewer than ten. J is TRBJ2-1 and V is TRBV6-5, with 7 positions matching TRBD1. The CDR3 is 17 residues long. The V gene's germline CDR1 is MNHEY and CDR2 SVGAGI. Trimming removed 1 base from V and 0 bases from J; junction bases left unmatched: 6. The CDR3 coding sequence is TGTGCCAGCAGTTACTATGCAGGGACAGTCTCCTACAATGAGCAGTTCTTC. This gives the protein CASSYYAGTVSYNEQFF.

The chain couples TRBV19 to TRBJ2-1; D unresolved. Germline V gene lookup returns CDR1 LNHDA and CDR2 SQIVND (reference sequence). Deletions cut 2 bases from V and 4 bases from J, with 6 bases between. The length of the CDR3 is 13 residues. CDR3 residues: CASSIPIYNEQFF. In DNA form, the CDR3 reads TGTGCCAGTAGTATACCCATATACAATGAGCAGTTCTTC.

The chain links TRBV7-3 to TRBJ2-1, with 9 nucleotides matching TRBD2. V was clipped by 2 bases and J by 8 bases; unmatched bases: 7. This CDR3 region has 15 residues. CDR1 and CDR2 (germline): SGHTA, FQGTGA. This chain's CDR3 is CASSLGLAGWYEQFF. Here the CDR3 DNA reads TGTGCCAGCAGCTTAGGGCTAGCGGGGTGGTATGAGCAGTTCTTC.

This clonotype was counted between two and nine times. This sequence joins TRBV7-8 and TRBJ2-5; D possibly corresponds to TRBD1 (6 bases). Germline-derived CDR1 and CDR2 are SGHVS and FQNEAQ. This CDR3 is built from 16 residues. V dropped 10 bases and J dropped 1 base, with 22 bases sitting between them. This CDR3 is CATKRGTGSSQETQYF. CDR3 nucleotide sequence: TGTGCCACGAAGAGGGGAACAGGGAGCAGCCAAGAGACCCAGTACTTC.

This chain connects TRBV15 to TRBJ1-1, with D unclear. There are 11 residues in the CDR3. Trimming took off 1 base at V and 7 bases at J, with 4 bases between the two ends. Germline values: CDR1 LNHNV, CDR2 YYDKDF (reference sequence). CDR3 loop: CATSRGVEAFF. Here the CDR3 DNA reads TGTGCCACCAGCAGAGGGGTTGAAGCTTTCTTT.

This clonotype came up a few times. The V gene is TRBV10-3, the J gene TRBJ2-3, with D perhaps TRBD1 (5 bases). The CDR3 is 13 residues long. The V end lost 6 bases, the J end lost 3 bases, and 10 bases lay between the germline ends. Per the germline V gene, CDR1 is ENHRY and CDR2 is SYGVKD. The CDR3, as DNA: TGTGCCATCAGGGACATAATTACAGATACGCAGTATTTT. Encoded protein: CAIRDIITDTQYF.